The rows below give T cell receptor beta chains drawn from one sample of a study of cytomegalovirus exposure and HLA in healthy donors. Some clones are missing from TCRdb's copy, which holds only in-frame ones; the method was immunoSEQ multiplex PCR. The sample lists about 82,000 clones; around three fifths were seen once. Sequencing was carried out using PBMCs. These receptors were taken from a woman aged 40 to 49 in good health and CMV-seropositive. The CDR3 runs from the conserved cysteine through the conserved F or W. Each record gives: D gene, J gene, clone size, V gene, CDR3 DNA, CDR3 protein. D genes are given only for firm matches. The size field is filled for only some rows; it gives once, few, many or a size class.

d_call: TRBD1
j_call: TRBJ2-1
clone_size: -
v_call: TRBV19
cdr3_nt: TGTGCCAGTAGTTTAGACAGGGTTGTCTCCTACAATGAGCAGTTCTTC
cdr3_aa: CASSLDRVVSYNEQFF

d_call: TRBD1
j_call: TRBJ2-7
clone_size: -
v_call: TRBV2
cdr3_nt: TGTGCCAGCAGTGAAGTCGTGGGGGACAGGGGCAACGAGCAGTACTTC
cdr3_aa: CASSEVVGDRGNEQYF

d_call: -
j_call: TRBJ1-1
clone_size: -
v_call: TRBV27
cdr3_nt: TGTGCCAGCAGTTTAAAGACGGGGATGAACACTGAAGCTTTCTTT
cdr3_aa: CASSLKTGMNTEAFF

d_call: -
j_call: TRBJ1-5
clone_size: -
v_call: TRBV5-1
cdr3_nt: TGCGCCAGCAGCTTAACCGGGAGAGATCAGCCCCAGCATTTT
cdr3_aa: CASSLTGRDQPQHF

d_call: TRBD1
j_call: TRBJ2-7
clone_size: -
v_call: TRBV28
cdr3_nt: TGTGCCAGCAGCCCTACCACAGGGGGGCCCCCCTACGAGCAGTACTTC
cdr3_aa: CASSPTTGGPPYEQYF

d_call: -
j_call: TRBJ2-1
clone_size: -
v_call: TRBV6-6
cdr3_nt: TGTGCCAGCAGTTCGACGGGAGCCTCTTACAATGAGCAGTTCTTC
cdr3_aa: CASSSTGASYNEQFF

d_call: TRBD1
j_call: TRBJ1-5
clone_size: -
v_call: TRBV18
cdr3_nt: TGTGCCAGCTCGCCGGAACAGGGGGCCTCCAATCAGCCCCAGCATTTT
cdr3_aa: CASSPEQGASNQPQHF

d_call: -
j_call: TRBJ1-1
clone_size: -
v_call: TRBV21-1
cdr3_nt: TGTGCCAGCAGCCGTCTTCCCCGGAGCACTGAAGCTTTCTTT
cdr3_aa: CASSRLPRSTEAFF

d_call: TRBD2
j_call: TRBJ2-5
clone_size: -
v_call: TRBV9
cdr3_nt: TGTGCCAGCAGCGTAGGTCTGGGACTAGCGGGAGGACAAGAGACCCAGTACTTC
cdr3_aa: CASSVGLGLAGGQETQYF

d_call: TRBD1
j_call: TRBJ1-1
clone_size: -
v_call: TRBV10-3
cdr3_nt: TGTGCCATCACTGGCGGGACAGGGAGTGGGAACACTGAAGCTTTCTTT
cdr3_aa: CAITGGTGSGNTEAFF

d_call: TRBD2
j_call: TRBJ2-1
clone_size: -
v_call: TRBV5-3
cdr3_nt: TGTGCCAGAAGCTTGTACGGGGTACTAATCAGGAGCGGGAGTAATTTCGAGGTGAATGAGCAGTTCTTC
cdr3_aa: CARSLYGVLIRSGSNFEVNEQFF

d_call: TRBD1
j_call: TRBJ1-2
clone_size: -
v_call: TRBV29-1
cdr3_nt: TGCAGCGTCCTGGGACAGGGGTTCTATGGCTACACCTTC
cdr3_aa: CSVLGQGFYGYTF

d_call: -
j_call: TRBJ1-1
clone_size: -
v_call: TRBV29-1
cdr3_nt: TGCAGCGTTGAAGAAGGTCAGGGTGGCACTGAAGCTTTCTTT
cdr3_aa: CSVEEGQGGTEAFF

d_call: -
j_call: TRBJ1-2
clone_size: -
v_call: TRBV20-1
cdr3_nt: TGCAGTGCTAAACCGGACTATGGCTACACCTTC
cdr3_aa: CSAKPDYGYTF

d_call: TRBD2
j_call: TRBJ2-1
clone_size: -
v_call: TRBV7-9
cdr3_nt: TGTGCCAGCAGCTTAGAGGGACTAGCGGCTTACAATGAGCAGTTCTTC
cdr3_aa: CASSLEGLAAYNEQFF

d_call: TRBD1
j_call: TRBJ1-5
clone_size: few
v_call: TRBV27
cdr3_nt: TGTGCCAGCAGTGGCGAGACAGGGGGCATGGGTCAGCCCCAGCATTTT
cdr3_aa: CASSGETGGMGQPQHF

d_call: TRBD1
j_call: TRBJ1-3
clone_size: -
v_call: TRBV9
cdr3_nt: TGTGCCAGCAGCGTCGACAGGGTTGGAAACACCATATATTTT
cdr3_aa: CASSVDRVGNTIYF

d_call: TRBD1
j_call: TRBJ2-7
clone_size: few
v_call: TRBV9
cdr3_nt: TGTGCCAGCAGCGGAGGGACAGGGTTAACCTACGAGCAGTACTTC
cdr3_aa: CASSGGTGLTYEQYF

d_call: -
j_call: TRBJ2-2
clone_size: -
v_call: TRBV28
cdr3_nt: TGTGCCAGCAGTTTGTCTCCCGGGGAGCTGTTTTTT
cdr3_aa: CASSLSPGELFF

d_call: TRBD2
j_call: TRBJ2-1
clone_size: few
v_call: TRBV4-2
cdr3_nt: TGTGCCAGCCGACTAGCGGGGGAGGGGAATGAGCAGTTCTTC
cdr3_aa: CASRLAGEGNEQFF

d_call: TRBD2
j_call: TRBJ2-7
clone_size: few
v_call: TRBV11-3
cdr3_nt: TGTGCCAGCAGCATCGTTCCCGCTAGCGGGGGAGGCGAGCAGTACTTC
cdr3_aa: CASSIVPASGGGEQYF

d_call: -
j_call: TRBJ1-1
clone_size: few
v_call: TRBV18
cdr3_nt: TGTGCCAGCTCTCAACAGGCCACCCTGGAGACTGAAGCTTTCTTT
cdr3_aa: CASSQQATLETEAFF

d_call: -
j_call: TRBJ1-1
clone_size: -
v_call: TRBV28
cdr3_nt: TGTGCCAGCAGTTCCCGCGGGGGCGGGGATGAAGCTTTCTTT
cdr3_aa: CASSSRGGGDEAFF

d_call: -
j_call: TRBJ2-3
clone_size: -
v_call: TRBV7-2
cdr3_nt: TGTGCCAGCAGCTCTTTTACCTCGGGAGTCGGTACAGATACGCAGTATTTT
cdr3_aa: CASSSFTSGVGTDTQYF

d_call: -
j_call: TRBJ2-7
clone_size: -
v_call: TRBV4-2
cdr3_nt: TGTGCCAGCAGTCCGGGGGGCGAAACCTACGAGCAGTACTTC
cdr3_aa: CASSPGGETYEQYF

d_call: -
j_call: TRBJ2-5
clone_size: -
v_call: TRBV2
cdr3_nt: TGTGCCAGCACCAGAGCGGATTTCCAAGAGACCCAGTACTTC
cdr3_aa: CASTRADFQETQYF

d_call: TRBD2
j_call: TRBJ2-1
clone_size: few
v_call: TRBV7-3
cdr3_nt: TGTGCCAGCAGCCCGCCGGGGACTAGCGGGATCAATGAGCAGTTCTTC
cdr3_aa: CASSPPGTSGINEQFF

d_call: TRBD1
j_call: TRBJ1-3
clone_size: -
v_call: TRBV19
cdr3_nt: TGTGCCAGTAGTATTTTGGGACAGGGTATTGGAAACACCATATATTTT
cdr3_aa: CASSILGQGIGNTIYF

d_call: -
j_call: TRBJ1-1
clone_size: few
v_call: TRBV11-1
cdr3_nt: TGTGCCAGCAGCTTATCACAAGACACTGAAGCTTTCTTT
cdr3_aa: CASSLSQDTEAFF

d_call: -
j_call: TRBJ1-2
clone_size: -
v_call: TRBV6-1
cdr3_nt: TGTGCCAGCAGTGATCAGGTCCTCTATGGCTACACCTTC
cdr3_aa: CASSDQVLYGYTF

d_call: TRBD1
j_call: TRBJ2-7
clone_size: -
v_call: TRBV10-3
cdr3_nt: TGTGCCATCAGGACCGGGACAGGGGAATCGAGCGAGCAGTACTTC
cdr3_aa: CAIRTGTGESSEQYF

d_call: -
j_call: TRBJ1-1
clone_size: -
v_call: TRBV4-3
cdr3_nt: TGCGCCAGCAGCCAAGATCGACCCGGACGGACAGTGAACACTGAAGCTTTCTTT
cdr3_aa: CASSQDRPGRTVNTEAFF

d_call: TRBD2
j_call: TRBJ2-6
clone_size: few
v_call: TRBV28
cdr3_nt: TGTGCCAGCAGTGAAGGATCGGGGGGCTCTGGGGCCAACGTCCTGACTTTC
cdr3_aa: CASSEGSGGSGANVLTF

d_call: -
j_call: TRBJ1-1
clone_size: -
v_call: TRBV29-1
cdr3_nt: TGCAGCGCTGTAGGGGGATTAGGGACTGAAGCTTTCTTT
cdr3_aa: CSAVGGLGTEAFF

d_call: -
j_call: TRBJ2-1
clone_size: -
v_call: TRBV15
cdr3_nt: TGTGCCACCAGCAGAGAAGGCAGGCCGTACAATGAGCAGTTCTTC
cdr3_aa: CATSREGRPYNEQFF

d_call: TRBD2
j_call: TRBJ2-3
clone_size: few
v_call: TRBV7-2
cdr3_nt: TGTGCCAGCAGCACGCTAGCGGGAGATCTAACAGATACGCAGTATTTT
cdr3_aa: CASSTLAGDLTDTQYF

d_call: TRBD1
j_call: TRBJ2-1
clone_size: few
v_call: TRBV30
cdr3_nt: TGTGCCTGGAGTCCCGGGACAGGGGGGTCTAAGGTCTTC
cdr3_aa: CAWSPGTGGSKVF

d_call: -
j_call: TRBJ1-1
clone_size: -
v_call: TRBV7-2
cdr3_nt: TGTGCCAGCAGCTTAAGTTTGGGGCAGGGGGCTTTCTTT
cdr3_aa: CASSLSLGQGAFF

d_call: TRBD2
j_call: TRBJ2-7
clone_size: -
v_call: TRBV7-9
cdr3_nt: TGTGCCAGCACTCCTCGGACTAGCGCCCACGAGCAGTACTTC
cdr3_aa: CASTPRTSAHEQYF

d_call: -
j_call: TRBJ1-2
clone_size: -
v_call: TRBV2
cdr3_nt: TGTGCCAGCATACCAATCACGGGTGAAGGAAACGGCTACACCTTC
cdr3_aa: CASIPITGEGNGYTF

d_call: TRBD1
j_call: TRBJ1-1
clone_size: -
v_call: TRBV10-3
cdr3_nt: TGTGCCATCAGTGAGACCCTCCATGGACAGGCCGGCACTGAAGCTTTCTTT
cdr3_aa: CAISETLHGQAGTEAFF

d_call: -
j_call: TRBJ1-4
clone_size: -
v_call: TRBV6-6
cdr3_nt: TGTGCCAGCAGATTAGGAGGATCTAATGAAAAACTGTTTTTT
cdr3_aa: CASRLGGSNEKLFF

d_call: TRBD2
j_call: TRBJ2-3
clone_size: -
v_call: TRBV10-1
cdr3_nt: TGCGCCAGCAGCCCCGGGACTAGCGCCTACACAGATACGCAGTATTTT
cdr3_aa: CASSPGTSAYTDTQYF

d_call: -
j_call: TRBJ1-1
clone_size: once
v_call: TRBV27
cdr3_nt: TGTGCCAGCAGTTTATTGGGCCGTGAAGCTTTCTTT
cdr3_aa: CASSLLGREAFF

d_call: -
j_call: TRBJ2-1
clone_size: -
v_call: TRBV6-5
cdr3_nt: TGTGCCAGCAGTTACGTGGGGGGTCAGGACAATGAGCAGTTCTTC
cdr3_aa: CASSYVGGQDNEQFF

d_call: TRBD1
j_call: TRBJ2-1
clone_size: -
v_call: TRBV10-1
cdr3_nt: TGCGCCAGCAGTGACCTTGACAGGGGGCACAATGAGCAGTTCTTC
cdr3_aa: CASSDLDRGHNEQFF

d_call: TRBD2
j_call: TRBJ2-3
clone_size: once
v_call: TRBV4-3
cdr3_nt: TGCGCCAGCAGCCAGGGCGGGGGGGCGGCAGATACGCAGTATTTT
cdr3_aa: CASSQGGGAADTQYF

d_call: TRBD2
j_call: TRBJ2-7
clone_size: -
v_call: TRBV5-1
cdr3_nt: TGCGCCAGCAGCTTGCTTGGGACTAGCGGTTACGAGCAGTACTTC
cdr3_aa: CASSLLGTSGYEQYF